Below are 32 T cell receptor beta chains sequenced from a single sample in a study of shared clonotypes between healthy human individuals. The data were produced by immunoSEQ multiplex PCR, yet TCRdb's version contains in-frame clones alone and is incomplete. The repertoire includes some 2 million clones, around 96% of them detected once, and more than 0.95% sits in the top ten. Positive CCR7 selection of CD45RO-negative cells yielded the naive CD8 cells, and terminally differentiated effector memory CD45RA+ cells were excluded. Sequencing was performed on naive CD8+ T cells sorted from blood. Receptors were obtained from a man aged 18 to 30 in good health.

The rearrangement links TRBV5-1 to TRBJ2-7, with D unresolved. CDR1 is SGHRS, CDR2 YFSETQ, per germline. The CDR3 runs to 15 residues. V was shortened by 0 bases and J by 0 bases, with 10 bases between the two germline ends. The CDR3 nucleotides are TGCGCCAGCAGCTTGGGCGCTTCCAGCTCCTACGAGCAGTACTTC. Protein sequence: CASSLGASSSYEQYF.

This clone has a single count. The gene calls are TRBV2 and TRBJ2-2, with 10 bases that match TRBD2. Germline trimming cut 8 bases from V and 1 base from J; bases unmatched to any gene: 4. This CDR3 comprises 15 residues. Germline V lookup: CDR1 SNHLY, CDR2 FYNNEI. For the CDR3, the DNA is TGTGCCAGCGACGGGACTAGCGAGAACACCGGGGAGCTGTTTTTT. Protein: CASDGTSENTGELFF.

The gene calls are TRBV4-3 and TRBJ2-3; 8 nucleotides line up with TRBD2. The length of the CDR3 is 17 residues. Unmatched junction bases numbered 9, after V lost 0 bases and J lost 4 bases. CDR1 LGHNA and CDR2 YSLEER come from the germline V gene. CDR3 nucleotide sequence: TGCGCCAGCAGCCAAGAGGCTAGCGGGTCAGAGGCAGATACGCAGTATTTT. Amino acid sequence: CASSQEASGSEADTQYF.

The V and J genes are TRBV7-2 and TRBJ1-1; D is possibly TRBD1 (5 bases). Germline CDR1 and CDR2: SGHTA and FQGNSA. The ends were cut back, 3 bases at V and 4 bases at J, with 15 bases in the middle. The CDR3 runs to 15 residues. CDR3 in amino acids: CASSFSQGLSTEAFF. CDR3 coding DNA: TGTGCCAGCAGCTTCTCTCAGGGTTTGAGCACTGAAGCTTTCTTT. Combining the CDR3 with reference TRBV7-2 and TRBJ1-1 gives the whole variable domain GAGVSQSPSNKVTEKGKDVELRCDPISGHTALYWYRQSLGQGLEFLIYFQGNSAPDKSGLPSDRFSAERTGGSVSTLTIQRTQQEDSAVYLCASSFSQGLSTEAFFGQGTRLTVV.

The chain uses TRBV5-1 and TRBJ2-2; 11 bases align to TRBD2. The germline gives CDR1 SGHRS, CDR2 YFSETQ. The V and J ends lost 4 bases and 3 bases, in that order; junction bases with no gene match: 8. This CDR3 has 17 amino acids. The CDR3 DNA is TGCGCCAGCAGCGAACCGGGACTAGCGGATTACACCGGGGAGCTGTTTTTT. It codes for CASSEPGLADYTGELFF.

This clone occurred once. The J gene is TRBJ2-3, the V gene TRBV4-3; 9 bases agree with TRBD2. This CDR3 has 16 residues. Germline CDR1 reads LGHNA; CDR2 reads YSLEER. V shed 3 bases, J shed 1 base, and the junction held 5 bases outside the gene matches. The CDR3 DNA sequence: TGCGCCAGCAGCCAGGAGACTAGCGGTGGCACAGATACGCAGTATTTT. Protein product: CASSQETSGGTDTQYF.

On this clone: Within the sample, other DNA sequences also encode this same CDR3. The DNA of the CDR3 is TGTGCCAGCAGCCCCGGGACTAGCGGGGGCAATGAGCAGTTCTTC. Protein product: CASSPGTSGGNEQFF. The rearrangement links TRBV7-3 to TRBJ2-1, with TRBD2 matching over 14 bases. CDR1 and CDR2 (germline): SGHTA, FQGTGA. V gave up 5 bases and J gave up 6 bases; unmatched junction bases: 3. The CDR3 has 15 amino acids.

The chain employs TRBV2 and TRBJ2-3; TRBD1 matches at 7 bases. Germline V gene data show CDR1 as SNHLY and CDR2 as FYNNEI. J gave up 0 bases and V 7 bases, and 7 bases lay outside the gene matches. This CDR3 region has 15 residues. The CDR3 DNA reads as TGTGCCAGCACACAGGGGCGCCTAAGCACAGATACGCAGTATTTT. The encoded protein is CASTQGRLSTDTQYF.

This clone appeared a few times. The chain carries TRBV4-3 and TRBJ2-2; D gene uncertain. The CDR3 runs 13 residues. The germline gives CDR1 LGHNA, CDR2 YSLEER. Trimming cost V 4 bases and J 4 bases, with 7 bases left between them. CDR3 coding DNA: TGCGCCAGCAGCCCTTTGAGCACCGGGGAGCTGTTTTTT. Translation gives CASSPLSTGELFF.

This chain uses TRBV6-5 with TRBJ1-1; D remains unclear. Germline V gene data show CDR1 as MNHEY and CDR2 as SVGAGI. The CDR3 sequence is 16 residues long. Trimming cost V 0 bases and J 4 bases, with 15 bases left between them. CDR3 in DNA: TGTGCCAGCAGTTACTCGGTTGGGGAATGGCCCACTGAAGCTTTCTTT. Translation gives CASSYSVGEWPTEAFF.

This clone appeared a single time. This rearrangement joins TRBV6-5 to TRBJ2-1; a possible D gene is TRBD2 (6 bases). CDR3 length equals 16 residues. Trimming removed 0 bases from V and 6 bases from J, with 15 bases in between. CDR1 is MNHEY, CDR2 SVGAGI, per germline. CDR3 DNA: TGTGCCAGCAGTTACTCGACGGGAGAATTTTCCAATGAGCAGTTCTTC. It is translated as CASSYSTGEFSNEQFF.

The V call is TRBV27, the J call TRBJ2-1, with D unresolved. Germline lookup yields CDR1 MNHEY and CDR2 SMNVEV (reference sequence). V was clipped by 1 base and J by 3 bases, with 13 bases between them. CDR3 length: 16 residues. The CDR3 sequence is CASSLYAGESYNEQFF. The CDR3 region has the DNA TGTGCCAGCAGTTTATATGCCGGAGAGAGCTACAATGAGCAGTTCTTC.

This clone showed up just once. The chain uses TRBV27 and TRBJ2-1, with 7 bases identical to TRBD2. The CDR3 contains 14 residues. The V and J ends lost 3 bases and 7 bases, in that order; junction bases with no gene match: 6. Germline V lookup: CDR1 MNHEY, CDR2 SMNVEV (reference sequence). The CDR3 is CASSLAGSGNEQFF. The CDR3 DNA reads TGTGCCAGCAGTTTGGCGGGTAGCGGGAATGAGCAGTTCTTC.

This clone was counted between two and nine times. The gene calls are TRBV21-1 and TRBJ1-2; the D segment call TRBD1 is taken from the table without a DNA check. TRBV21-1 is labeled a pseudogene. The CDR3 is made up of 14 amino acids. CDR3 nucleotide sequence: TGTGCCAGCAGCAAGTCGGACAGGGTAAAAGGCTACACCTTC. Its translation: CASSKSDRVKGYTF.

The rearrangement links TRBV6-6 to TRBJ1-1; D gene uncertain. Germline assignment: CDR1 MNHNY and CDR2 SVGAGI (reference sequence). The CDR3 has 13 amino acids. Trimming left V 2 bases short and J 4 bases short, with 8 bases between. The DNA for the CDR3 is TGTGCCAGCAGTTACAATACCGGCACTGAAGCTTTCTTT. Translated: CASSYNTGTEAFF.

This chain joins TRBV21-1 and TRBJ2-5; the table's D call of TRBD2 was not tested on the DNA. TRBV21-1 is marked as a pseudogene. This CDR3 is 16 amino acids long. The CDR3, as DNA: TGTGCCAGCAGGAAACTAGCGGGGGCTCACCAAGAGACCCAGTACTTC. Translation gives CASRKLAGAHQETQYF.

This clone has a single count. The CDR3 coding sequence is TGTGCCAGCAGTGAGACCCGACGGTACAATGAGCAGTTCTTC. Translation gives CASSETRRYNEQFF. The rearrangement uses TRBV25-1 and TRBJ2-1; D is unresolved. V lost 3 bases to trimming and J lost 4 bases, with 10 bases between them. The CDR3 extends over 14 amino acids. The germline V gene has CDR1 MGHDK and CDR2 SYGVNS.

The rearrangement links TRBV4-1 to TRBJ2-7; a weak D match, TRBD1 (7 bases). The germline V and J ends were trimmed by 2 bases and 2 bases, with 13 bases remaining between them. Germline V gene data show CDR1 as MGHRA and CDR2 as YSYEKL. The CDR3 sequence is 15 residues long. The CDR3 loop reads CASSQRGGGPYEQYF. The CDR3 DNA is TGCGCCAGCAGCCAACGAGGAGGGGGCCCCTACGAGCAGTACTTC.

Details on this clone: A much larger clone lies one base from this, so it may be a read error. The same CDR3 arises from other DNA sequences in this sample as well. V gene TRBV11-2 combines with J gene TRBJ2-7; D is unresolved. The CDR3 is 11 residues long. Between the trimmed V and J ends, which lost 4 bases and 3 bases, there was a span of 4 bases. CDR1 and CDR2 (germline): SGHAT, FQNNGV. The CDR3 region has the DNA TGTGCCAGCAGCTGGGGCTACGAGCAGTACTTC. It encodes CASSWGYEQYF. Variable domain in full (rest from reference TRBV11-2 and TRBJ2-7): EAGVAQSPRYKIIEKRQSVAFWCNPISGHATLYWYQQILGQGPKLLIQFQNNGVVDDSQLPKDRFSAERLKGVDSTLKIQPAKLEDSAVYLCASSWGYEQYFGPGTRLTVT.

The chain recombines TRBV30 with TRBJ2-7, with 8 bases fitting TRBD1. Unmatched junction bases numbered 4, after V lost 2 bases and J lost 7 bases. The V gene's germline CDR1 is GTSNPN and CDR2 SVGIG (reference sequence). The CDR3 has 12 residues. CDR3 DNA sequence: TGTGCCTGGAGTATTACAGGGGGTGAGCAGTACTTC. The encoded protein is CAWSITGGEQYF.

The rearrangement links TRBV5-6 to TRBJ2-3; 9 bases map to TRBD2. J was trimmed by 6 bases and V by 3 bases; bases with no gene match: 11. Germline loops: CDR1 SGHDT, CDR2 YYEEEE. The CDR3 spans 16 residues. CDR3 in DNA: TGTGCCAGCAGCTCTCGACTAGCGGAAGGGGGGGATACGCAGTATTTT. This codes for CASSSRLAEGGDTQYF.

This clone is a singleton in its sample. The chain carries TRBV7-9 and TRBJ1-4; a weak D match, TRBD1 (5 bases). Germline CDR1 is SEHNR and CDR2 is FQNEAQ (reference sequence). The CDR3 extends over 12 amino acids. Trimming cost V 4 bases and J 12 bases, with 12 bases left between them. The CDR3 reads CASSSAGYELFF. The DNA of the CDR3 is TGTGCCAGCAGCTCCGCAGGGTATGAACTGTTTTTT.

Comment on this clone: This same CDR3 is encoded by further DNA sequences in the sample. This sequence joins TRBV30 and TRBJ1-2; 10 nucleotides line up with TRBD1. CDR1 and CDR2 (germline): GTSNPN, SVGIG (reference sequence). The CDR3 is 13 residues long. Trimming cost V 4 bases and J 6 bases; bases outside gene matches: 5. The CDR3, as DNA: TGTGCCTGGAACAGACAGGGGGCCGATGGCTACACCTTC. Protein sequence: CAWNRQGADGYTF.

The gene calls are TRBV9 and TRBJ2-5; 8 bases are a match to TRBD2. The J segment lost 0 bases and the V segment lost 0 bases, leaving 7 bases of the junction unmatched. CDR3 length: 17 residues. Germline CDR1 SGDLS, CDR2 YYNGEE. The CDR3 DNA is TGTGCCAGCAGCGTAGACGTGGCTAGCGGGTACCAAGAGACCCAGTACTTC. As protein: CASSVDVASGYQETQYF.

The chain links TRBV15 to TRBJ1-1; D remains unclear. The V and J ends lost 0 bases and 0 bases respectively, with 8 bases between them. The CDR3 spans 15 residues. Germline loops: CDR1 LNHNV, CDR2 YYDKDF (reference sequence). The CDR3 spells CATSREPVLNTEAFF. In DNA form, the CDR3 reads TGTGCCACCAGCAGAGAGCCCGTCTTGAACACTGAAGCTTTCTTT.

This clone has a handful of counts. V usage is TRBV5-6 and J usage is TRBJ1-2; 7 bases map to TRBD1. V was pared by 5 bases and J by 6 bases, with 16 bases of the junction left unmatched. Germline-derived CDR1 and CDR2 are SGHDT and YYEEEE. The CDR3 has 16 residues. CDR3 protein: CASRYATGTKGDGYTF. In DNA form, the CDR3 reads TGTGCCAGCAGGTACGCGACAGGGACAAAGGGCGATGGCTACACCTTC.

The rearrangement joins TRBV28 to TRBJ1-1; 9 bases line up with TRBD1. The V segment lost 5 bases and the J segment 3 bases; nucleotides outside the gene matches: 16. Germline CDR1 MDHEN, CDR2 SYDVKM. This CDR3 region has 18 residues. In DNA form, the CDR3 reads TGTGCCAGCAGTCTAAACTTGGGACAGGGCGTTTCCGACACTGAAGCTTTCTTT. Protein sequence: CASSLNLGQGVSDTEAFF.

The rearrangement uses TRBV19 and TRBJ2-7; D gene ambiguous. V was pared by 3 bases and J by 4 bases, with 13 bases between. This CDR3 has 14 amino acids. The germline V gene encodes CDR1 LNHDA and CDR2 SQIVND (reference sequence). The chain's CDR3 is CASSIKGRQYEQYF. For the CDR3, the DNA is TGTGCCAGTAGTATCAAAGGCAGACAATACGAGCAGTACTTC.

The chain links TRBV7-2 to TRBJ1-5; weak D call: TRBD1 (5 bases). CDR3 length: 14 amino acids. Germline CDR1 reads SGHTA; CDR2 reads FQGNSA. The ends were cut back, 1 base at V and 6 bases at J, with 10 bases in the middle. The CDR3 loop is CASSLGQGPQPQHF. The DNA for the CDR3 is TGTGCCAGCAGCTTAGGGCAGGGACCTCAGCCCCAGCATTTT.

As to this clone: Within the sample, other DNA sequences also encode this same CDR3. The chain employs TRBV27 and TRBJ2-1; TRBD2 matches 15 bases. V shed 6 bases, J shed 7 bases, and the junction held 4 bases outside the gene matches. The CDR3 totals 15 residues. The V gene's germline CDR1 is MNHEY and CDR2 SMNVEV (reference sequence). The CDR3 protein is CASSLGLAGGNEQFF. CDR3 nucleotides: TGTGCCAGCAGCCTGGGACTAGCGGGGGGTAATGAGCAGTTCTTC.

CDR3 in amino acids: CASSTHNVGPGQDDYTF. CDR3 in DNA: TGTGCCAGCAGCACCCACAATGTCGGACCGGGACAGGACGACTACACCTTC. This sequence joins TRBV7-9 and TRBJ1-2, with 8 bases fitting TRBD1. The CDR3 is made up of 17 amino acids. Germline values: CDR1 SEHNR, CDR2 FQNEAQ (reference sequence). V lost 5 bases to trimming and J lost 10 bases; unmatched junction nucleotides: 21.

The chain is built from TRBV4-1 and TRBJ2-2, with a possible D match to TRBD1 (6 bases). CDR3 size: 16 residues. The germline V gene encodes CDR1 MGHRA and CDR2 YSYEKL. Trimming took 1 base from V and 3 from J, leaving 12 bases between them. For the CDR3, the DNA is TGCGCCAGCAGCCAAGCAAAGACAGGAGACACCGGGGAGCTGTTTTTT. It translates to CASSQAKTGDTGELFF.